Listed below are T cell receptor beta chains from one sample, sequenced in a study of blood T cell repertoires in COVID-19. Repertoires were generated with immunoSEQ multiplex PCR, while TCRdb's copy carries only in-frame clones and drops some. Here the sample spans about 140,000 clones, more than 75% being singletons. Material: peripheral blood. Receptors originate from a man in his sixties with acute or convalescent COVID-19. CDR3s include the opening cysteine and the closing phenylalanine or tryptophan. The D gene is left open where the match is weak. Expanded clones are given a class, and other clones once, few, many or no size at all.

V	length	J	D	size	CDR3	DNA
TRBV10-3	14	TRBJ1-5	NA	NA	CAISAGVGNQPQHF	TGTGCCATCAGTGCAGGGGTGGGCAATCAGCCCCAGCATTTT
TRBV6-1	15	TRBJ1-1	TRBD1	NA	CASSETQGARSEAFF	TGTGCCAGCAGTGAGACACAGGGGGCGCGGTCTGAAGCTTTCTTT
TRBV14	16	TRBJ2-3	TRBD2	NA	CASSQGAGWLTDTQYF	TGTGCCAGCAGCCAAGGAGCGGGGTGGCTTACAGATACGCAGTATTTT
TRBV29-1	15	TRBJ2-6	NA	few	CSVGQGHSGANVLTF	TGCAGCGTTGGGCAGGGGCACTCTGGGGCCAACGTCCTGACTTTC
TRBV27	14	TRBJ2-7	TRBD1	NA	CASRGQGAAYEQYF	TGTGCCAGCCGAGGACAGGGGGCGGCGTACGAGCAGTACTTC
TRBV9	15	TRBJ2-1	TRBD1	medium-sized	CASSTGQASYNEQFF	TGTGCCAGCAGTACTGGACAGGCCTCCTACAATGAGCAGTTCTTC
TRBV5-1	16	TRBJ2-5	TRBD2	NA	CASSWGLAGGGETQYF	TGCGCCAGCAGCTGGGGACTAGCGGGAGGAGGAGAGACCCAGTACTTC
TRBV29-1	15	TRBJ2-7	TRBD2	NA	CSVVVWREGPGEQYF	TGCAGCGTTGTGGTTTGGCGGGAGGGCCCGGGGGAGCAGTACTTC
TRBV7-8	15	TRBJ2-7	TRBD2	few	CASSLSIAGGLEQYF	TGTGCCAGCAGCCTCTCGATAGCGGGAGGGCTCGAGCAGTACTTC
TRBV18	16	TRBJ1-5	NA	few	CASSPRAQRGNQPQHF	TGTGCCAGCTCACCTCGGGCACAGAGGGGCAATCAGCCCCAGCATTTT
TRBV3-1/TRBV3-2	12	TRBJ2-5	NA	NA	CASRDSLETQYF	TGTGCCAGCAGGGACAGCCTGGAGACCCAGTACTTC
TRBV5-4	16	TRBJ2-3	NA	NA	CASSMGGQHGTDTQYF	TGTGCCAGCAGCATGGGGGGCCAGCACGGGACAGATACGCAGTATTTT
TRBV19	16	TRBJ2-7	TRBD2	few	CASSIVGAGGGLEQYF	TGTGCCAGTAGTATAGTCGGAGCGGGAGGGGGGCTCGAGCAGTACTTC
TRBV30	12	TRBJ1-2	NA	NA	CASTPGVGGYTF	TGTGCCTCCACACCAGGGGTTGGGGGCTACACCTTC
TRBV13	18	TRBJ2-7	TRBD1	NA	CASSSTLDRGLSNYEQYF	TGTGCCAGCAGCTCTACCTTAGACAGGGGGCTTTCCAACTACGAGCAGTACTTC
TRBV9	15	TRBJ2-3	NA	NA	CASSVAAGSTDTQYF	TGTGCCAGCAGCGTAGCGGCGGGTAGCACAGATACGCAGTATTTT
TRBV11-2	14	TRBJ1-1	TRBD1	NA	CASSSRQGNTEAFF	TGTGCCAGCAGCTCCAGACAGGGGAACACTGAAGCTTTCTTT
TRBV3-1/TRBV3-2	15	TRBJ2-2	NA	NA	CASSRLTGNTGELFF	TGTGCCAGCAGCCGGTTGACAGGGAACACCGGGGAGCTGTTTTTT
TRBV11-2	16	TRBJ2-3	NA	NA	CASSLVSLSGTDTQYF	TGTGCCAGCAGCTTAGTTTCTCTTTCGGGCACAGATACGCAGTATTTT
TRBV7-2	16	TRBJ1-1	NA	few	CASSFMWQALNTEAFF	TGTGCCAGCAGCTTTATGTGGCAGGCTTTGAACACTGAAGCTTTCTTT
TRBV3-1/TRBV3-2	14	TRBJ2-1	NA	NA	CASSQDRTSVEQFF	TGTGCCAGCAGCCAAGACAGGACTTCGGTTGAGCAGTTCTTC
TRBV6-4	15	TRBJ2-1	TRBD2	NA	CASSDSSGRGNEQFF	TGTGCCAGCAGTGACTCAAGCGGGAGGGGCAATGAGCAGTTCTTC
TRBV4-2	13	TRBJ2-7	TRBD2	NA	CASSQGLAAEQYF	TGTGCCAGCAGCCAGGGACTAGCGGCCGAGCAGTACTTC
TRBV7-9	12	TRBJ2-7	TRBD1	NA	CASSLTGNEQYF	TGTGCCAGCAGCCTGACAGGGAACGAGCAGTACTTC
TRBV18	13	TRBJ2-2	NA	few	CASSPSGAGELFF	TGTGCCAGCTCACCATCGGGGGCCGGGGAGCTGTTTTTT
TRBV4-1	17	TRBJ2-1	TRBD2	medium-sized	CASSQVRLAGSYNEQFF	TGCGCCAGCAGCCAAGTTCGACTAGCGGGATCCTACAATGAGCAGTTCTTC
TRBV18	14	TRBJ2-7	NA	few	CASLDPGFSYEQYF	TGTGCCAGCTTGGACCCGGGATTTTCCTACGAGCAGTACTTC
TRBV28	14	TRBJ1-5	NA	NA	CASSSHEPNQPQHF	TGTGCCAGCAGCTCCCACGAGCCAAATCAGCCCCAGCATTTT
TRBV25-1	17	TRBJ2-5	NA	NA	CASSEQPLAFRQETQYF	TGTGCCAGCAGTGAACAACCACTAGCCTTCCGCCAAGAGACCCAGTACTTC